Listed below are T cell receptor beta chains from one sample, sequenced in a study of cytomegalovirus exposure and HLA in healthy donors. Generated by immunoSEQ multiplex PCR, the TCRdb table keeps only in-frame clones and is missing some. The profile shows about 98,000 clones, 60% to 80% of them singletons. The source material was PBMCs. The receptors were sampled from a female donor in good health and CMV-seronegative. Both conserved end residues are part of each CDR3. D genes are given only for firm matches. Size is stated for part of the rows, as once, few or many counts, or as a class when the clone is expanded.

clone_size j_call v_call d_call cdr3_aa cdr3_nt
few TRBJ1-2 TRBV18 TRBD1 CASSPAGTGNYGYTF TGTGCCAGCTCACCGGCGGGGACAGGGAATTATGGCTACACCTTC
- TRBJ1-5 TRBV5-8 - CASSLETGQPQHF TGTGCCAGCAGCTTGGAGACAGGCCAGCCCCAGCATTTT
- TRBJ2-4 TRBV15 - CATSRDANSGNIQYF TGTGCCACCAGCAGAGACGCCAACTCGGGAAACATTCAGTACTTC
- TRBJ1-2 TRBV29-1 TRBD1 CSVRQGGVYGYTF TGCAGCGTAAGACAGGGTGGGGTTTATGGCTACACCTTC
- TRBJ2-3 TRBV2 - CASSDLRRDAQYF TGTGCCAGCAGTGACCTCCGGCGGGATGCGCAGTATTTT
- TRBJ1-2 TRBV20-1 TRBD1 CSAPDRKGYTF TGCAGTGCCCCGGACAGGAAAGGCTACACCTTC
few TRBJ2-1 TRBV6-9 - CASSYGCGGATTYNEQFF TGTGCCAGCAGTTATGGGTGTGGAGGAGCAACTACCTACAATGAGCAGTTCTTC
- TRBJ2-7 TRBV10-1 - CASSETGNYEQYF TGCGCCAGCAGTGAGACAGGGAACTACGAGCAGTACTTC
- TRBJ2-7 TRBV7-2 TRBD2 CASSISGTRPEQYF TGTGCCAGCAGCATTTCCGGGACTAGACCCGAGCAGTACTTC
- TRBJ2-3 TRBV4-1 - CASSQGGLVFPDTQYF TGCGCCAGCAGCCAAGGCGGCCTAGTTTTCCCAGATACGCAGTATTTT
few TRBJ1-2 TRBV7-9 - CASSPRGGYGYTF TGTGCCAGCAGCCCCAGGGGTGGCTATGGCTACACCTTC
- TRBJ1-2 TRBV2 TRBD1 CASSQTGANYGYTF TGTGCCAGCAGTCAGACAGGGGCTAACTATGGCTACACCTTC
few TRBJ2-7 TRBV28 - CASSRTVYEQYF TGTGCCAGCAGTAGGACAGTTTACGAGCAGTACTTC